This T cell receptor (beta chain) was observed in a study of blood T cell repertoires in COVID-19. Study background: There were acute and convalescent COVID-19 samples, and they came from the United States, Italy and Spain. Sources were T cells, B-cell-depleted T cells, or PBMCs; the material itself was cDNA or gDNA.

V was pared by 6 bases and J by 8 bases, with 11 bases of the junction left unmatched. Per the germline V gene, CDR1 is MDHEN and CDR2 is SYDVKM. The CDR3 length is 15 residues. Original data processing: Estimates of nucleated cell counts were drawn from the amplification of reference gene primers. TCRdb's table, derived via immunoSEQ multiplex PCR, lists solely in-frame clones and lacks some. V and J calls and clone size come straight from that table; D and trimming were deduced from the DNA. The sample has about 98,000 clones; 70% to 90% are singletons. V gene TRBV28 combines with J gene TRBJ1-4; 8 positions agree with TRBD1. The receptor comes from a man between 70 and 80 years old with acute or convalescent COVID-19. The sequenced sample was peripheral blood. As DNA, the CDR3 is TGTGCCAGCAGCCCCGGACAGGGCTTGGGGGAAAAACTGTTTTTT. This sequence encodes CASSPGQGLGEKLFF.